This T cell receptor beta chain emerged from a study of CD4 T cells in relation to SARS-CoV-2 and coronaviruses. The wider study: Controls used an HIV-1 Nef peptide pool or no peptide.

Only in-frame clones appear in the TCRdb table, and some are missing; sequencing was by immunoSEQ multiplex PCR. The data show tens of thousands of clones, about 75% seen once. The germline gives CDR1 LGHDT, CDR2 YNNKEL (reference sequence). The CDR3 contains 15 residues. V dropped 3 bases and J dropped 4 bases, with 15 bases sitting between them. Unexposed donor CD4+ T cells date from 2011-2018, before the COVID-19 pandemic. After about 10 days of culture, CD4+ T cells were isolated. Unexposed-donor CD4+ T cells were probed with SARS-CoV-2 S/N and four cold-coronavirus spikes, cells permitting. For this clone: As yet, its antigen is unknown.

V is TRBV3-1 (or the pseudogene TRBV3-2) and J is TRBJ2-5, with D possibly TRBD2 on 6 matching bases. Input material: CD4+ T cells from PBMCs, cultured in vitro. This receptor was obtained from a human donor in good health. The CDR3 sequence is CASSHSSYGGETQYF. Written as DNA, the CDR3 is TGTGCCAGCAGCCATTCCTCTTACGGGGGAGAGACCCAGTACTTC.